The 5 T cell receptor beta chains listed next were all sequenced from one sample in a study of cytomegalovirus exposure and HLA in healthy donors. Primers: 60 Vbeta forward and 13 Jbeta reverse. The repertoire was sequenced with immunoSEQ multiplex PCR; TCRdb's copy has only in-frame clones and lacks some. The sample totals around 210,000 clones. Material: PBMCs. The receptors originated from a girl aged 2-9 years in good health and CMV-seropositive.

CDR3: CAALGLAGLYNEQFF. The DNA for the CDR3 is TGTGCTGCCTTGGGGCTAGCGGGTTTATACAATGAGCAGTTCTTC. This rearrangement joins TRBV7-2 to TRBJ2-1; 8 positions agree with TRBD2. CDR3 length equals 15 residues. Germline-derived CDR1 and CDR2 are SGHTA and FQGNSA.

The J gene is TRBJ1-5, the V gene TRBV7-3; 10 bases are a match to TRBD1. This CDR3 spans 16 amino acids. Germline V lookup: CDR1 SGHTA, CDR2 FQGTGA. V lost 5 bases, J lost 5 bases, and 9 bases stayed unmatched. CDR3 DNA sequence: TGTGCCAGCAGCCTCCCGTGGGACAGGGGTGATCAGCCCCAGCATTTT. Translation: CASSLPWDRGDQPQHF.

V gene TRBV5-1 combines with J gene TRBJ2-5; tentatively, D is TRBD2 (6 bases). The CDR3 sequence is 15 residues long. V lost 0 bases and J 11 bases, leaving 20 bases between the germline ends. CDR1 is SGHRS, CDR2 YFSETQ, per germline. The CDR3 protein is CASSLGGIASGEQYF. In nucleotides, the CDR3 is TGCGCCAGCAGCTTGGGAGGGATAGCGTCGGGGGAGCAGTACTTC.

CDR3 amino acids: CASSSPAGVPGELFF. CDR3 DNA sequence: TGTGCCAGCAGCTCCCCAGCGGGAGTCCCCGGGGAGCTGTTTTTT. The rearrangement joins TRBV7-9 to TRBJ2-2, with 8 bases aligning to TRBD2. The CDR3 spans 15 residues. J was trimmed by 6 bases and V by 4 bases; bases with no gene match: 7. Germline values: CDR1 SEHNR, CDR2 FQNEAQ (reference sequence).

This chain links TRBV11-1 with TRBJ2-5; 8 positions match TRBD1. The DNA matches TRBJ2-7 better at its end, which makes the J call doubtful. The CDR3 is 15 amino acids. Germline values: CDR1 SGHAT, CDR2 FQDESV (reference sequence). The CDR3 DNA reads TGTGCCAGCAGCTTTTCACCGACAGGGGCGGCCGAGCAGTACTTC. It yields the protein CASSFSPTGAAEQYF.